This T cell receptor beta chain was found in a study of CD8 T cells in ankylosing spondylitis. Overall study findings and caveats: The study looked at matched synovial fluid samples from ankylosing spondylitis patients. Disease-linked clones were reported to be significantly enriched there.

5'-RACE, quantitative and with molecular barcodes, yielded the TCR beta libraries. One entry per CDR3 protein, called by TCRdb with MiXCR from the 5' RACE reads. Of 200,000 to 250,000 distinct CDR3 sequences listed, 8% to 11% are singletons. There are many counts of this clonotype. Its target is unknown. The CDR3 consists of 14 residues. With 5 bases removed from V and 8 bases from J, the gap between germline ends came to 16 bases. Per germline, CDR1 SGHRS and CDR2 YFSETQ. This TCR was recovered from a male donor with ankylosing spondylitis or in good health (not recorded which). The J gene is TRBJ1-4, the V gene TRBV5-1; tentative D call: TRBD1 (5 bases). Sequences were obtained from blood, either unsorted or a sorted T cell fraction (not recorded which). CDR3 in DNA: TGCGCCAGCAGTCGGGACCAAAGGGAGGAAAAACTGTTTTTT. Translated, it gives CASSRDQREEKLFF. The full variable domain, rest sourced from reference TRBV5-1 and TRBJ1-4, is KAGVTQTPRYLIKTRGQQVTLSCSPISGHRSVSWYQQTPGQGLQFLFEYFSETQRNKGNFPGRFSGRQFSNSRSEMNVSTLELGDSALYLCASSRDQREEKLFFGSGTQLSVL.